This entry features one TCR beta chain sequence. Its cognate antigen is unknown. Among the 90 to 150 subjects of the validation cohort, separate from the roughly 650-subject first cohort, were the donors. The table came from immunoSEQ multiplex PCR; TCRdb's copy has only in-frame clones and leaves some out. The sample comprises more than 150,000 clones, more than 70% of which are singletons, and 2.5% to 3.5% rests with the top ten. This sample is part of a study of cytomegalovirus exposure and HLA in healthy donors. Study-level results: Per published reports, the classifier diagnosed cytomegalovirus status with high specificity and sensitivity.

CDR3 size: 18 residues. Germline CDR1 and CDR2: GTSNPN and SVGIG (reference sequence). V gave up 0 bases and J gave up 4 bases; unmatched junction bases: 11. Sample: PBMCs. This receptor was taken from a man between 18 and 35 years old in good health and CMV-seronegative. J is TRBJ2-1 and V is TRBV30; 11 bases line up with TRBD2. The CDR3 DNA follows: TGTGCCTGGAGTGTTATTCGATCGGCTAGCGGGGGGTACAATGAGCAGTTCTTC. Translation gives CAWSVIRSASGGYNEQFF.